These T cell receptor beta chains were read from a single sample in a study of Tregs in tolerant kidney transplant recipients. Some clones are missing from TCRdb's copy, which holds only in-frame ones; the method was immunoSEQ multiplex PCR. The data hold 75,000 to 85,000 clones, with 80% to 95% observed a single time. This sample comprised Tregs from blood, obtained before the transplant. Receptors originate from a human donor who received a combined kidney and bone marrow transplant. CDR3s leave out the opening cysteine and the closing phenylalanine or tryptophan.

length: 12; J: TRBJ1-1; V: TRBV11-2; CDR3: ASSLGGGVTEAF
length: 13; J: TRBJ2-3; V: TRBV27; CDR3: ASSLLADSTDTQY
length: 9; J: TRBJ2-1; V: TRBV12-5; CDR3: ASGSLDLKF
length: 14; J: TRBJ2-5; V: TRBV5-6; CDR3: ASSFGTSGRKETQY
length: 10; J: TRBJ1-1; V: TRBV28; CDR3: ASTNLYTEAF
length: 15; J: TRBJ2-2; V: TRBV4-1; CDR3: ASSQDGGGRSTGELF
length: 10; J: NA; V: TRBV7-9; CDR3: ASSLLEFEQY
length: 14; J: TRBJ2-3; V: TRBV9; CDR3: ASSLGLAGSTDTQY
length: 13; J: TRBJ1-1; V: TRBV5-4; CDR3: ASSLVGTDNTEAF
length: 15; J: TRBJ2-1; V: TRBV7-2; CDR3: ASSQSLGLAGYNEQF
length: 14; J: TRBJ2-2; V: TRBV5-6; CDR3: ASSFMGGKNTGELF
length: 10; J: TRBJ2-7; V: TRBV18; CDR3: ASSPGGYEQY
length: 12; J: TRBJ2-7; V: TRBV6-1; CDR3: ASSEPGISYEQY
length: 12; J: TRBJ2-5; V: TRBV15; CDR3: ATGPDRGGETQY
length: 12; J: TRBJ2-5; V: TRBV5-5; CDR3: ASSHQGDEETQY
length: 15; J: TRBJ1-5; V: TRBV27; CDR3: ASSAGAGVYSNQPQH
length: 12; J: TRBJ2-3; V: TRBV15; CDR3: ATSRDERADTQY
length: 15; J: TRBJ2-7; V: TRBV23-1; CDR3: ASSQLGGRSESYEQY
length: 14; J: TRBJ2-2; V: TRBV18; CDR3: ASSPWESGHTGELF
length: 12; J: TRBJ1-1; V: TRBV5-4; CDR3: ASSRDRSAPEAF
length: 14; J: TRBJ2-1; V: TRBV15; CDR3: ATSVRSSGRYNEQF
length: 14; J: TRBJ1-1; V: TRBV5-1; CDR3: ASSLGLAGLNTEAF
length: 13; J: TRBJ2-6; V: TRBV27; CDR3: ASSLWGQGINVLT
length: 10; J: TRBJ1-2; V: TRBV4-1; CDR3: ASSKNSDGYT
length: 14; J: TRBJ2-3; V: TRBV5-4; CDR3: ASSPARGGDADTQY
length: 13; J: TRBJ2-7; V: TRBV28; CDR3: ASSLSERTVYEQY
length: 13; J: TRBJ1-6; V: TRBV19; CDR3: ASSRVGAVVSPLH
length: 13; J: TRBJ2-7; V: TRBV6-1; CDR3: ASSEAGTRSYEQY
length: 15; J: TRBJ1-1; V: TRBV21-1; CDR3: ASSTRGRGATNTEAF
length: 16; J: TRBJ2-3; V: TRBV10-3; CDR3: AISEEPSGIGGTDTQY
length: 10; J: TRBJ2-3; V: TRBV11-2; CDR3: ASSQGGSDYY
length: 12; J: TRBJ2-1; V: TRBV7-8; CDR3: ASSLAYSNNEQF
length: 12; J: TRBJ2-7; V: TRBV19; CDR3: ASSIEGGRYEQY
length: 11; J: TRBJ2-2; V: TRBV5-1; CDR3: ASRWGDTGELF
length: 13; J: TRBJ1-2; V: TRBV9; CDR3: ASSVGGHHYYGYT
length: 13; J: TRBJ1-3; V: TRBV6-6; CDR3: ASSYSGGAGNTIY
length: 9; J: TRBJ2-7; V: TRBV6-1; CDR3: ASGNSYEQY
length: 13; J: TRBJ2-1; V: TRBV11-3; CDR3: ASSFAGGSYNEQF
length: 15; J: TRBJ2-3; V: TRBV15; CDR3: ATSRGGTIQGADTQY
length: 12; J: TRBJ1-4; V: TRBV2; CDR3: ASSPSEGFEKLF
length: 12; J: TRBJ1-5; V: TRBV6-6; CDR3: ASTAQGGDQPQH
length: 13; J: TRBJ2-1; V: TRBV5-4; CDR3: ASSSGGTGKDEQF
length: 9; J: TRBJ2-7; V: TRBV20-1; CDR3: SATGLYEQY
length: 13; J: TRBJ2-1; V: TRBV12-1; CDR3: ASSFEREGRNEQF